The subject of this entry is one T cell receptor (beta chain). Its antigen is still unknown. The CDR3 spans 14 residues. After removal of 3 bases from V and 5 bases from J, the junction contained 3 bases not matched to a gene. Germline loops: CDR1 SGHTA, CDR2 FQGNSA. These data belong to a study of post-analysis software for immune sequencing data. The TCR beta cDNA libraries contained unique molecular identifiers. A population of about 0.95 to 11 million T cells gave rise to 450,000 to 500,000 cDNA molecules. TCRdb reprocessed the PCR reads with MiXCR, giving one entry per CDR3 protein. The profile shows roughly 870,000 distinct CDR3 sequences, roughly 50% of them singletons. General study findings and limits: Co-batched samples clustered tightly together by F measure. Relative to controls, patients with multiple sclerosis showed significantly lower normalized Chao1 diversity. In patients, about five TRBV segments were more frequent than in controls, with TRBV5-6, TRBV5-1 and TRBV20-1 among them.

This receptor was taken from a girl aged 10-17 years with multiple sclerosis. The chain links TRBV7-2 to TRBJ2-3, with TRBD2 matching 9 bases. The sequenced sample was blood. The CDR3 nucleotides read TGTGCCAGCAGCTTCCTACTAGCGGGAGATACGCAGTATTTT. Its translation: CASSFLLAGDTQYF.